The TCR beta chain under discussion was sequenced for a study of post-analysis software for immune sequencing data. About the study: As for disease course, relapsing-remitting, secondary progressive and progressive-relapsing multiple sclerosis were all included. Broader study findings: Normalized Chao1 diversity in multiple sclerosis patients fell significantly below that of controls. Patients had higher frequencies than controls of roughly 5 TRBV segments, including TRBV5-6, TRBV5-1 and TRBV20-1.

The TCR beta cDNA libraries contained unique molecular identifiers. Starting from roughly 1 to 10 million T cells, the study yielded approximately 500,000 cDNA molecules. TCRdb processed the PCR reads anew with MiXCR; each CDR3 protein has one entry. In the table there are 170,000 or so distinct CDR3 sequences, 30% of which are singletons. This clonotype was found many times. The antigen is not known. The germline V gene encodes CDR1 MGHRA and CDR2 YSYEKL. This CDR3 has 14 residues. V was trimmed by 5 bases and J by 2 bases, leaving 13 bases between them. The sequencing input was blood. The chain uses TRBV4-1 and TRBJ2-7; a weak D match, TRBD1 (6 bases). The sequence came from a girl aged 10 to 17 with multiple sclerosis. CDR3 nucleotide sequence: TGCGCCAGCAGCGGCCGGGACAATACCTACGAGCAGTACTTC. It codes for CASSGRDNTYEQYF.